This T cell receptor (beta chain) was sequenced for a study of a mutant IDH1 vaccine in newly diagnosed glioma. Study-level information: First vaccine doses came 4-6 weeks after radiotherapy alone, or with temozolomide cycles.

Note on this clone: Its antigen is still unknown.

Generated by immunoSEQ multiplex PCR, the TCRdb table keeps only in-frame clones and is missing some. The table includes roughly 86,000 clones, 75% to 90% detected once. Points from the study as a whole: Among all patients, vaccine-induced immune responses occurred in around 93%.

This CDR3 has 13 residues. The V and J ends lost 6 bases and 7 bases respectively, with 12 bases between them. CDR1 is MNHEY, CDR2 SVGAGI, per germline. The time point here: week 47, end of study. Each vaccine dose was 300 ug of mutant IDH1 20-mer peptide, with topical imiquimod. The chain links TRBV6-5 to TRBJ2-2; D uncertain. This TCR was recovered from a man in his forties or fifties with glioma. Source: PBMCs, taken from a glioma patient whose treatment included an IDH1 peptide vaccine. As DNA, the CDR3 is TGTGCCAGCAGACCTGGACGCAACGGGGAGCTGTTTTTT. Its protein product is CASRPGRNGELFF.